A selection of T cell receptor beta chains follows, all from one sample in a study of blood T cell repertoires in COVID-19. Clones were read by immunoSEQ multiplex PCR, and TCRdb kept only the in-frame ones, dropping some. Of 100,000 or so clones listed, roughly 89% were seen once; the top ten hold around 6%. The sample was peripheral blood. All receptors derive from a man between 70 and 80 years old with acute or convalescent COVID-19. The CDR3 runs from the conserved cysteine through the conserved F or W. The D gene is left open where the match is weak. Not every row has a clone size; where given, it reads once, few, many or a size class.

j_call v_call d_call clone_size cdr3_aa cdr3_nt
TRBJ2-1 TRBV5-1 TRBD2 - CASSSTSGRVDEQFF TGCGCCAGCAGCTCAACTAGCGGGAGGGTTGATGAGCAGTTCTTC
TRBJ2-3 TRBV19 - once CASSEDSGYTDTQYF TGTGCCAGTAGTGAGGACTCGGGATACACAGATACGCAGTATTTT
TRBJ1-2 TRBV2 - - CASSEWRASGYTF TGTGCCAGCAGTGAATGGAGGGCGTCTGGCTACACCTTC
TRBJ1-2 TRBV6-6 TRBD1 - CASTPTPAGGYGYTF TGTGCCAGCACCCCCACCCCGGCAGGGGGCTATGGCTACACCTTC
TRBJ2-3 TRBV7-8 - - CASSLGGSDTQYF TGTGCCAGCAGCTTAGGAGGGTCAGATACGCAGTATTTT
TRBJ2-5 TRBV7-8 TRBD2 - CASRAGGWGTQYF TGTGCCAGCAGAGCGGGGGGCTGGGGGACCCAGTACTTC
TRBJ2-1 TRBV12-5 - - CASGPRGWSSYNEQFF TGTGCTAGTGGTCCAAGGGGCTGGAGCTCCTACAATGAGCAGTTCTTC
TRBJ1-2 TRBV7-9 TRBD1 - CASSRLGTTGGYGYTF TGTGCCAGCAGCCGCCTAGGGACGACAGGGGGCTATGGCTACACCTTC
TRBJ2-1 TRBV29-1 TRBD2 - CSVEDGREGAYEQFF TGCAGCGTTGAAGACGGCCGGGAGGGCGCCTATGAGCAGTTCTTC
TRBJ2-3 TRBV7-3 - - CASSPRAGEDTQYF TGTGCCAGCAGCCCCCGTGCTGGAGAAGATACGCAGTATTTT
TRBJ2-2 TRBV7-9 - - CASSSRTVNTGELFF TGTGCCAGCAGCTCCCGGACAGTCAACACCGGGGAGCTGTTTTTT
TRBJ2-5 TRBV2 TRBD2 - CASSWPGGETQYF TGTGCCAGCAGTTGGCCGGGGGGGGAGACCCAGTACTTC
TRBJ1-2 TRBV27 - few CASSPQGQTSYTF TGTGCCAGCAGTCCACAAGGACAGACCTCCTACACCTTC
TRBJ1-2 TRBV5-1 TRBD1 - CASKGGSDYGYTF TGCGCCAGCAAAGGGGGCTCTGACTATGGCTACACCTTC
TRBJ1-2 TRBV11-2 TRBD1 - CASSLPTTGVSYGYTF TGTGCCAGCAGCTTACCCACTACAGGGGTGAGCTATGGCTACACCTTC
TRBJ1-2 TRBV20-1 - - CRGGDYGYTF TGCAGAGGGGGGGACTATGGCTACACCTTC
TRBJ2-5 TRBV12-5 - few CASGLWGRETQYF TGTGCTAGTGGTTTGTGGGGCAGGGAGACCCAGTACTTC
TRBJ2-2 TRBV4-2 TRBD2 - CASSQERAGGRTNTGELFF TGTGCCAGCAGCCAAGAGAGGGCGGGAGGCCGGACGAACACCGGGGAGCTGTTTTTT
TRBJ2-1 TRBV5-4 - - CASSLPPPGDMHEQFF TGTGCCAGCAGCTTACCTCCGCCCGGGGACATGCATGAGCAGTTCTTC
TRBJ1-1 TRBV4-1 TRBD1 - CASSQPIDRANTEAFF TGCGCCAGCAGCCAACCTATCGACAGGGCGAACACTGAAGCTTTCTTT
TRBJ1-2 TRBV12-3/TRBV12-4 - - CASRDGGAEGYTF TGTGCCAGCAGGGATGGGGGGGCGGAAGGCTACACCTTC
TRBJ2-7 TRBV5-6 TRBD1 once CASSSDRNPRYEQYF TGTGCCAGCAGCTCGGACAGGAACCCTCGCTACGAGCAGTACTTC
TRBJ2-1 TRBV11-3 - - CASSLTPWSISNEQFF TGTGCCAGCAGCTTAACCCCATGGAGCATCTCCAATGAGCAGTTCTTC
TRBJ1-1 TRBV27 TRBD1 once CASMTGRFTEAFF TGTGCCAGCATGACAGGGAGATTCACTGAAGCTTTCTTT
TRBJ2-7 TRBV13 - few CASSPPLRQADEQYF TGTGCCAGCAGCCCCCCCCTGCGACAGGCTGACGAGCAGTACTTC
TRBJ2-7 TRBV12-3/TRBV12-4 TRBD1 - CASSRQGYEQYF TGTGCCAGCAGCAGACAGGGGTACGAGCAGTACTTC
TRBJ1-2 TRBV19 - - CASSVDTLGRYGYTF TGTGCCAGTAGTGTGGACACCCTTGGGCGCTATGGCTACACCTTC
TRBJ1-5 TRBV28 TRBD1 - CALGQGVFQPQHF TGTGCCTTAGGGCAGGGGGTATTTCAGCCCCAGCATTTT
TRBJ1-1 TRBV28 - few CASSHSGNTEAFF TGTGCCAGCAGTCACTCAGGGAACACTGAAGCTTTCTTT
TRBJ2-7 TRBV27 - - CASNRQGSYEQYF TGTGCCAGCAATAGGCAGGGCTCCTACGAGCAGTACTTC
TRBJ1-1 TRBV28 - - CASIWTLNTEAFF TGTGCCAGCATCTGGACATTGAACACTGAAGCTTTCTTT
TRBJ2-3 TRBV27 - - CASKGIEDTQYF TGTGCCAGCAAGGGGATAGAGGATACGCAGTATTTT
TRBJ2-7 TRBV5-4 - few CASSLNYYEQYF TGTGCCAGCAGCTTAAACTATTACGAGCAGTACTTC
TRBJ2-3 TRBV5-4 TRBD2 - CASSLQRGAGADTQYF TGTGCCAGCAGCTTGCAGCGGGGGGCTGGCGCAGATACGCAGTATTTT
TRBJ1-2 TRBV12-3/TRBV12-4 - - CASSLVGPDGYTF TGTGCCAGCAGTTTAGTGGGCCCCGACGGCTACACCTTC
TRBJ2-1 TRBV6-6 - - CASSLQSYNEQFF TGTGCCAGCAGCCTTCAGTCCTACAATGAGCAGTTCTTC
TRBJ1-6 TRBV12-3/TRBV12-4 - - CASTPRGFGPLHF TGTGCCAGCACCCCACGGGGGTTCGGACCCCTCCACTTT
TRBJ2-7 TRBV18 - - CASSPRSSYEQYF TGTGCCAGCTCACCAAGGAGCTCCTACGAGCAGTACTTC
TRBJ1-5 TRBV27 - - CASKVGSGGNQPQHF TGTGCCAGCAAAGTCGGGTCAGGGGGCAATCAGCCCCAGCATTTT
TRBJ2-4 TRBV19 TRBD2 - CASSIRSSGSSNAKNIQYF TGTGCCAGTAGTATTAGGTCTAGCGGGAGCTCTAATGCCAAAAACATTCAGTACTTC
TRBJ1-4 TRBV7-8 TRBD1 - CASSLRQRTGANEKLFF TGTGCCAGCAGCTTACGCCAAAGGACAGGGGCTAATGAAAAACTGTTTTTT
TRBJ2-7 TRBV7-9 TRBD1 - CASSLDRGSYEQYF TGTGCCAGCAGCTTGGACAGGGGGTCCTACGAGCAGTACTTC
TRBJ2-7 TRBV18 TRBD1 - CASSPGQGVSYEQYF TGTGCCAGCTCACCAGGACAGGGGGTTTCCTACGAGCAGTACTTC
TRBJ2-5 TRBV5-1 TRBD1 - CASSLGQGRETQYF TGCGCCAGCAGCTTGGGACAGGGGCGGGAGACCCAGTACTTC